The 23 T cell receptor beta chains below all came from one sample that was sequenced in a study of blood T cell repertoires in COVID-19. The protocol was immunoSEQ multiplex PCR, while the TCRdb copy is restricted to in-frame clones and leaves out a portion. The table has 200,000 to 250,000 clones, 83% seen once. Sequencing was performed on PBMCs or T cells enriched from blood (not recorded which). The receptors come from a woman aged 40 to 50 who had been exposed to COVID-19.

The chain combines TRBV7-8 with TRBJ2-1; perhaps TRBD2 as D (6 bases). Germline V CDR1 and CDR2: SGHVS, FQNEAQ. V was pared by 3 bases and J by 12 bases, with 12 bases between. The CDR3 runs to 12 residues. The CDR3 nucleotides read TGTGCCAGCAGCTTTAACGGGGAGGTGCAGTTCTTC. This codes for CASSFNGEVQFF.

The rearrangement links TRBV18 to TRBJ1-1, with a weak D call TRBD1 (5 bases). In germline, CDR1 is KGHSH, CDR2 LQKENI. The CDR3 is 16 amino acids. V was clipped by 2 bases and J by 1 base, with 14 bases between them. The CDR3: CASSPVAGQGNTEAFF. The DNA of the CDR3 is TGTGCCAGCTCACCAGTAGCCGGGCAGGGGAACACTGAAGCTTTCTTT.

The gene calls are TRBV4-1 and TRBJ1-4, with a tentative D call TRBD1 (5 bases). Germline CDR1 MGHRA, CDR2 YSYEKL. V lost 2 bases and J lost 3, with 10 bases in between. This CDR3 region has 15 residues. CDR3 amino acids: CASSQIIGANEKLFF. The CDR3 DNA is TGCGCCAGCAGCCAAATAATAGGGGCTAATGAAAAACTGTTTTTT.

V usage is TRBV19 and J usage is TRBJ2-3; 9 bases are a match to TRBD2. V shed 3 bases and J 8 bases; nucleotides not matched to a gene: 12. Germline V gives CDR1 LNHDA, CDR2 SQIVND (reference sequence). CDR3 length equals 16 residues. The chain's CDR3 is CASSMGAGGGYGTQYF. CDR3 nucleotides: TGTGCCAGTAGTATGGGAGCGGGGGGCGGTTACGGTACGCAGTATTTT.

This clone was found once. V is TRBV5-1 and J is TRBJ1-6; possibly TRBD1 for D (6 bases). The CDR3 is 15 residues long. With 0 bases removed from V and 7 bases from J, the gap between germline ends came to 11 bases. Germline loops: CDR1 SGHRS, CDR2 YFSETQ. The CDR3 DNA follows: TGCGCCAGCAGCTTGGAGGGGGGAGGGAATTCACCCCTCCACTTT. Its protein product is CASSLEGGGNSPLHF.

This clone was recorded only once. The chain has TRBV7-6 and TRBJ1-4, with D maybe TRBD1 (5 bases). The germline gives CDR1 SGHVS, CDR2 FNYEAQ. The CDR3 length is 13 residues. Trimming took 4 bases from V and 10 from J, leaving 13 bases between them. CDR3 sequence reads: CASSSWGVAKLFF. In DNA form, the CDR3 reads TGTGCCAGCAGCTCGTGGGGGGTCGCAAAACTGTTTTTT. The variable domain in full, with the rest retrieved from reference TRBV7-6 and TRBJ1-4, is GAGVSQSPRYKVTKRGQDVALRCDPISGHVSLYWYRQALGQGPEFLTYFNYEAQQDKSGLPNDRFSAERPEGSISTLTIQRTEQRDSAMYRCASSSWGVAKLFFGSGTQLSVL.

The count of this clone is one. This rearrangement joins TRBV19 to TRBJ1-5, with D hard to call. Germline-derived CDR1 and CDR2 are LNHDA and SQIVND (reference sequence). CDR3 size: 15 residues. Trimming pared 3 bases from V and 5 bases from J, leaving 14 bases between. CDR3 DNA sequence: TGTGCCAGTAGTATGAGAAGGGAGTGGGATCAGCCCCAGCATTTT. It is translated as CASSMRREWDQPQHF.

The chain has TRBV6-2 or TRBV6-3 and TRBJ1-5; 8 bases match TRBD1. The CDR3 length is 15 residues. V lost 6 bases and J lost 3; bases outside the gene matches: 7. Germline V gives CDR1 MNHEY, CDR2 SVGEGT. This CDR3 reads CASSDGQGDNQPQHF. Here the CDR3 DNA reads TGTGCCAGCAGCGACGGACAGGGTGACAATCAGCCCCAGCATTTT.

The chain has TRBV5-1 and TRBJ2-7; 10 nucleotides agree with TRBD1. Germline V gene data show CDR1 as SGHRS and CDR2 as YFSETQ. CDR3 length equals 16 residues. Unmatched junction bases numbered 6, after V lost 3 bases and J lost 0 bases. CDR3 sequence (DNA): TGCGCCAGCAGCTCGGGACAGGGGCCGAGCTCCTACGAGCAGTACTTC. This gives the protein CASSSGQGPSSYEQYF.

This clone showed up just once. This chain connects TRBV3-1 (or the pseudogene TRBV3-2) to TRBJ1-6; D is possibly TRBD1 (6 bases). The ends were cut back, 5 bases at V and 0 bases at J, with 14 bases in the middle. Germline V lookup: CDR1 LGHDT, CDR2 YNNKEL (reference sequence). The CDR3 has 17 residues. The CDR3 loop reads CASSWGQGSSYNSPLHF. DNA for the CDR3: TGTGCCAGCAGCTGGGGACAAGGTAGCTCCTATAATTCACCCCTCCACTTT.

Concerning this clone itself: Other DNA sequences in the sample encode the same CDR3. The chain couples TRBV5-1 to TRBJ2-5, with D possibly being TRBD2 (5 bases). V lost 4 bases and J lost 5, with 9 bases in between. Germline V gives CDR1 SGHRS, CDR2 YFSETQ. The CDR3 spans 12 residues. This CDR3 reads CASSPGEETQYF. CDR3 coding DNA: TGCGCCAGCAGCCCCGGGGAGGAGACCCAGTACTTC.

V is TRBV18 and J is TRBJ1-2; unclear D gene. There are 14 residues in the CDR3. Looked up from germline, CDR1 is KGHSH and CDR2 is LQKENI. Trimming took 0 bases from V and 6 from J, leaving 11 bases between them. Written as DNA, the CDR3 is TGTGCCAGCTCACCACCGTCGCTGACTAATGGCTACACCTTC. Translation gives CASSPPSLTNGYTF.

V usage is TRBV9 and J usage is TRBJ2-7, with D tentatively TRBD2 (6 bases). V was shortened by 4 bases and J by 6 bases, with 17 bases between the two germline ends. This CDR3 spans 14 amino acids. Germline CDR1 is SGDLS and CDR2 is YYNGEE. The CDR3 DNA sequence: TGTGCCAGCAGCCCCCTTTCTGGAGGGTTCGAGCAGTACTTC. Encoded protein: CASSPLSGGFEQYF.

CDR3 amino acids: CASRPLEALGTDTQYF. The CDR3 DNA reads TGCGCCAGCAGACCCCTTGAGGCCCTCGGCACAGATACGCAGTATTTT. The J gene is TRBJ2-3, the V gene TRBV4-1; D not certain. The CDR3 consists of 16 residues. In germline, CDR1 is MGHRA, CDR2 YSYEKL. Between the trimmed V and J ends, which lost 6 bases and 1 base, there was a span of 17 bases.

The chain combines TRBV28 with TRBJ2-7, with 9 bases lining up with TRBD2. V shed 5 bases and J 4 bases; nucleotides not matched to a gene: 9. The CDR3 has 15 residues. The V gene's germline CDR1 is MDHEN and CDR2 SYDVKM. The CDR3 is CASSAPRSGGYEQYF. The CDR3 coding sequence is TGTGCCAGCAGTGCCCCACGTAGCGGGGGATACGAGCAGTACTTC.

This rearrangement joins TRBV5-1 to TRBJ2-2, with 11 positions matching TRBD2. Germline loops: CDR1 SGHRS, CDR2 YFSETQ. The J segment lost 6 bases and the V segment lost 1 base, leaving 2 bases of the junction unmatched. The CDR3 covers 15 residues. In nucleotides, the CDR3 is TGCGCCAGCAGCTTGACTAGCGGGGGACCCGGGGAGCTGTTTTTT. This translates into CASSLTSGGPGELFF.

The V and J genes are TRBV19 and TRBJ1-5; 7 bases agree with TRBD1. The J segment lost 3 bases and the V segment lost 3 bases, leaving 8 bases of the junction unmatched. The CDR3 is 16 residues long. Germline lookup yields CDR1 LNHDA and CDR2 SQIVND (reference sequence). The CDR3 DNA follows: TGTGCCAGTAGTATCCGCGCAGGGGGTATCAATCAGCCCCAGCATTTT. Translating gives CASSIRAGGINQPQHF.

This clone appeared a few times. The chain recombines TRBV28 with TRBJ1-2, with D possibly TRBD1 on 5 matching bases. The length of the CDR3 is 13 residues. With 5 bases removed from V and 8 bases from J, the gap between germline ends came to 15 bases. Germline-derived CDR1 and CDR2 are MDHEN and SYDVKM. This chain's CDR3 is CASSTPGGRGYTF. CDR3 bases: TGTGCCAGCAGTACTCCCGGGGGAAGAGGCTACACCTTC.

The V gene is TRBV7-6, the J gene TRBJ2-3; D ambiguous. CDR3 length: 14 amino acids. Trimming took off 5 bases at V and 1 base at J, with 10 bases between the two ends. Germline V gene lookup returns CDR1 SGHVS and CDR2 FNYEAQ. As DNA, the CDR3 is TGTGCCAGCAGCCCCCTAGGTGGCACAGATACGCAGTATTTT. Its translation: CASSPLGGTDTQYF.

The chain carries TRBV12-5 and TRBJ2-3, with 11 positions matching TRBD2. From germline, CDR1 is LGHNT and CDR2 FRNRAP. The length of the CDR3 is 17 residues. V lost 1 base, J lost 5 bases, and 8 bases stayed unmatched. CDR3 sequence reads: CASGLATSGIPIDTQYF. The CDR3 DNA reads TGTGCTAGTGGTTTGGCGACTAGCGGGATCCCCATAGATACGCAGTATTTT.

The chain is built from TRBV6-5 and TRBJ1-3; TRBD1 might be the D (5 bases). There are 14 residues in the CDR3. Germline V lookup: CDR1 MNHEY, CDR2 SVGAGI. The V end lost 5 bases, the J end lost 1 base, and 9 bases lay between the germline ends. CDR3 nucleotide sequence: TGTGCCAGCAGTCAACAGGATTCTGGAAACACCATATATTTT. This codes for CASSQQDSGNTIYF.

J is TRBJ1-2 and V is TRBV28; 7 nucleotides line up with TRBD1. CDR1 MDHEN and CDR2 SYDVKM come from the germline V gene. CDR3 size: 15 residues. V shed 10 bases, J shed 1 base, and the junction held 12 bases outside the gene matches. The CDR3 bases are TGTGCCACCCAGTCCCTACAGGGGCTTAACTATGGCTACACCTTC. Amino acid sequence: CATQSLQGLNYGYTF.

This clone was seen more than once but under ten times. The chain couples TRBV9 to TRBJ2-2; D is unclear. The CDR3 is 13 residues long. Germline lookup yields CDR1 SGDLS and CDR2 YYNGEE. The V end was cut by 2 bases, the J end by 6 bases, with 8 bases between. CDR3 in DNA: TGTGCCAGCAGCGTCCCCGGAGCCGGGGAGCTGTTTTTT. Encoded protein: CASSVPGAGELFF.